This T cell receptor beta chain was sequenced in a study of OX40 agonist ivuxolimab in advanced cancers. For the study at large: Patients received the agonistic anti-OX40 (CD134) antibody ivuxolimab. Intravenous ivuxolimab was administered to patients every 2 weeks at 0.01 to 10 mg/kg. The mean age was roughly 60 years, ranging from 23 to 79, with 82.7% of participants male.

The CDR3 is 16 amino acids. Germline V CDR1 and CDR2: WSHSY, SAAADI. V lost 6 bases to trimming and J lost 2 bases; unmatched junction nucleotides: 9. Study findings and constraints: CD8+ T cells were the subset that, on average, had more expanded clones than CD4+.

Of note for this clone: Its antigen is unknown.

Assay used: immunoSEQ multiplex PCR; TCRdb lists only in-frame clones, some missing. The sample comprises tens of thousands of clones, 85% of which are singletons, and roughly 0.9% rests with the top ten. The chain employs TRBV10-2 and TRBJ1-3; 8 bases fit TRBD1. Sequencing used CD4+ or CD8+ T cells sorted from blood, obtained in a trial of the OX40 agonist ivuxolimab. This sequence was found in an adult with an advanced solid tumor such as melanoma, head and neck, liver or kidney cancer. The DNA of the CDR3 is TGCGCCAGCAGACGGACAGGGATGGAAGCTGGAAACACCATATATTTT. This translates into CASRRTGMEAGNTIYF.